This T cell receptor beta chain was recovered during a study of T cell changes during pregnancy in multiple sclerosis. V gave up 2 bases and J gave up 5 bases; unmatched junction bases: 4. Germline V gene lookup returns CDR1 SGHTA and CDR2 FQGTGA. The CDR3 totals 15 residues. Here immunoSEQ multiplex PCR was the method, and the copy in TCRdb shows in-frame clones only, minus some. The repertoire holds fewer than 85,000 clones, with roughly 92% as singletons. Sequenced material: peripheral blood, taken before pregnancy. This receptor was identified in a female donor with multiple sclerosis, enrolled in a pregnancy study. The rearrangement links TRBV7-3 to TRBJ2-3; 10 bases are shared with TRBD2. The CDR3 is CASSLVAGGRDTQYF. For the CDR3, the DNA is TGTGCCAGCAGCTTAGTAGCGGGAGGTCGAGATACGCAGTATTTT.